This T cell receptor (beta chain) derives from a study of cytomegalovirus exposure and HLA in healthy donors (dated by TCRdb to 2015 to 2018). General notes on the study: An earlier analysis of roughly 610 of the donors reported around 280 Gb of sequence data and 117 million unique TCR beta sequences obtained from about 170 million T cells. All discovery cohort repertoires had been generated using a single sequencing platform. To decide whether each TCR beta V gene segment behaved as functional or pseudogenic, an earlier analysis of approximately 620 of the donors relied on high-throughput TCR beta sequencing. An early release covering roughly 640 HLA-typed donors comprised 300 to 350 gigabases of sequencing data and 85 million or so unique TCR sequences. Among around 400 genotyped donors of the cohort, an average of roughly 230,000 unique TCR beta nucleotide sequences was sequenced per donor, of which about 19% were non-productive. Of the 398 genotyped donors, 65% to 90% fell in the genetic ancestry cluster associated with self-reported Caucasian donors. Genome-wide SNP genotypes for about three fifths of the 666 donors were used in a later genetic analysis, which treated that subset as a discovery cohort. Rather than drawing on any new phenotypic data, the later analysis identified candidate immune exposures from TCR beta sequences and the way those sequences occurred across donors. A later analysis re-analyzed previously published TCR beta repertoires from about 730 donors and added high-resolution HLA genotyping to study TCR occurrence patterns. Both class I and class II loci were covered by HLA typing, at four-digit resolution. Besides the first cohort of hundreds of subjects, a separate validation cohort made up of 95 to 150 different subjects was used. The T cell repertoires of roughly 660 subjects were profiled by immunosequencing and related to cytomegalovirus serostatus. The number of donors typed differed by locus, with roughly 629-640 for A, B, C, DRB1 and DQB1, about 500 for DQA1, about 610 for DPA1, and 450 to 480 for DPB1. Alongside the repertoire data, information on donor age, sex, ethnicity and CMV serostatus was compiled. Roughly 5 DR-DQ haplotypes were handled as single units for association and clustering, since linkage in the cohort was strong. The study was designed to test whether signatures of past pathogen exposure could be identified by cataloging public T cell receptors. To predict cytomegalovirus infection status, the study brought together high-throughput TCR immunosequencing, statistical association of individual TCRs with disease status, and machine learning.

This clone appeared once. Its antigen target is currently unknown. Base qualities are not recorded, but no much larger clone differs from it by a single base. The cohort comprised fewer than 700 healthy bone marrow donors. At the time of sampling, all cohort members were nominally healthy, though unrecorded immune exposures were likely present. The donor tested CMV seronegative, placing the donor among the 300 to 450 seronegative members of the cohort. Every donor gave a peripheral blood sample, and the peripheral blood mononuclear cells from that sample were used for TCR beta sequencing. Genomic DNA was extracted from the blood cell samples with the Qiagen DNeasy Blood Extraction Kit. General conclusions and limits of the study: Cytomegalovirus status was reported to be diagnosed by the classifier with high specificity and sensitivity in both the original and validation cohorts. CMV serostatus was the only immune exposure information available for the cohort. When HLA alleles, especially DR and DQ, strongly co-occurred, attributing TCR associations to individual alleles was difficult. Specific HLA alleles were associated with 15,000 to 20,000 TCR beta sequences at a false discovery rate of 0.05 in a later analysis. In a later analysis, TCR association rates were found to vary across HLA loci, with the most associated TCRs seen for DRB1 alleles and the fewest for HLA-C alleles. In a later genetic analysis, a missense DCLRE1C variant was associated with V-gene and J-gene trimming of TCR beta chains, and the association was replicated in an independent cohort. Because HLA typing was unavailable for some donors at each locus, only the typed subset was used in association tests. While some public TCRs were present in many individuals, most TCR sequences turned up only very rarely across donors. A few of the identified cytomegalovirus-associated TCR beta chains were confirmed in vitro to be specific for cytomegalovirus antigens. This cohort had only TCR beta chains sequenced, and the lack of alpha or paired-chain data limited which features could be detected. Correlated functional status among segregating V segments might reflect linkage disequilibrium, but an unknown experimental factor could not be ruled out. A group of highly shared sequence variants was considered likely to be a technical artifact of the sequencing pipeline. A total of 150 or so TCR beta chains were listed by the study as associated with cytomegalovirus. In a later analysis, HLA-associated TCR beta chains showed more clonal expansion and lower generation probabilities than non-associated chains that were equally common. According to the authors, the approach could potentially be generalized to other disease states and immunological phenotypes. An earlier analysis of approximately 590 of the donors showed that most TCR beta V segments appeared in productive rearrangements either about 87% or about 30% of the time, which broadly matched IMGT annotations. According to a later genetic analysis, donors in an Asian-associated ancestry cluster had fewer N-insertions in productive TCRs than the approximately 610-donor mean. Because counts were too low, about 15 rarely observed V segments, including chromosome 9 orphons, were left out of the earlier analysis of some 640 of the donors. According to a later analysis, parvovirus B19, influenza, CMV and Epstein-Barr virus appeared linked to several top co-occurrence clusters. A further reported finding was that TCR beta sequences accurately predicted the HLA-A and HLA-B alleles for most subjects in the first cohort. Roughly uniform sequencing depth across donors was assumed in presence/absence analyses, although this assumption may not hold. In a later analysis, most CMV-associated TCR beta chains were found to appear HLA-restricted, with HLA associations seemingly driven largely by CMV exposure.

Receptor amplification or capture employed the immunoSEQ multiplex PCR assay. The multiplex PCR relied on a mix of 60 forward primers for TCR Vbeta segments and 13 reverse primers for TCR Jbeta segments. A multiplex PCR assay on genomic DNA amplified the CDR3 region of rearranged TCR beta genes. Amplified TCR beta libraries were sequenced as 87-base-pair reads on the Illumina HiSeq System. The original pipeline was this. In a later analysis, approximately 74 million unique TCR beta chains were counted across the approximately 640 repertoires, and roughly 11 million of these chains were shared by at least two donors. Raw reads were error-corrected and collapsed into unique sequences by a nearest-neighbor algorithm in which closely related sequences were merged to remove PCR and sequencing errors. Alignment of CDR3 sequences to IMGT reference sequences was used to assign V, D and J gene segments. For a sequence to be retained, a match of at least six nucleotides was required to both a V gene segment and a J gene segment. A rearrangement counted as productive if the CDR3 had no stop codons and remained in frame with V and J, and every other rearrangement counted as non-productive. Following IMGT convention, CDR3 was defined as the stretch from the second conserved V-encoded cysteine up to the conserved J-encoded phenylalanine. The earlier analysis of 500 to 650 of the donors excluded any sequence lacking an unambiguous match to a single V gene segment. An earlier analysis of roughly 590 of the donors called V segments functional above 56.7% productive rearrangements and segregating when the between-donor standard deviation exceeded 5%. A statistical classification framework was built for diagnosing cytomegalovirus status from the catalog of TCR beta chain sequences. V and J gene assignment, in a later analysis, came from comparing TCR nucleotide sequences with IMGT/GENE-DB human TR gene sequences. The TCRdist pipeline was used in a later analysis to assign CDR3 sequences and most-parsimonious VDJ recombination scenarios. In a later analysis, every TCR beta chain was defined by the combination of its CDR3 amino acid sequence and its V-gene family, and reads without a unique V-gene family were dropped. In a later analysis, a few hundred highly shared, low-generation-probability nucleotide sequences were removed to address suspected cross-contamination and a sequencing artifact. In a later analysis, a clonal expansion index was calculated for each public chain from normalized within-repertoire ranks of inferred template counts. In a later analysis, generation probabilities were computed using a VDJ recombination model fitted to out-of-frame rearrangements, and the results were checked against IGoR. In a later analysis, hypergeometric tests were used to score TCR-TCR, TCR-HLA and TCR-CMV co-occurrence, with a repertoire-size bias correction applied to TCR pairs. To estimate false discovery rates, a later analysis permuted the HLA or CMV assignments 20 times. In a later analysis, co-occurring TCRs were grouped using DBSCAN, with TCRdist sequence similarity added in when clustering inside HLA-allele-positive subsets. Co-occurrence clustering excluded repertoires with fewer than 30,000 or more than 120,000 public chains, plus five with anomalous nucleotide sharing. Held by TCRdb, this immuneACCESS table contains in-frame sequences only and omits some clones. Under half of the omission traces to an unresolved V gene where checked; the cause of the rest is unknown. The V and J calls and the clone size are those of that table, but D and trimming were determined from the DNA. The sample table lists roughly 190,000 clones, roughly 80% of them with a count of one. The ten largest clones capture around 1.6% of the sample.

The sample comprised PBMCs. This receptor was obtained from a woman between 50 and 59 years old in good health and CMV-seronegative.

The CDR3 sequence is CASSQTGYFGAFF. DNA sequence: TGCGCCAGCAGCCAAACAGGGTACTTCGGAGCTTTCTTT. The rearrangement combines TRBV4-1 with TRBJ1-1; perhaps TRBD1 is the D gene, with 6 bases matching. V is reduced by 2 bases and J by 10 bases, leaving a spacing of 14 bases between them. The CDR3 spans 13 residues, from the cysteine through the phenylalanine. Solely the CDR3 DNA is kept, with 39 bases framed from the first base. The germline V gene sets CDR1 to MGHRA and CDR2 to YSYEKL.